By share of the sample, the clone carrying this T cell receptor (beta chain) is medium-sized. The data are from a study of cytomegalovirus exposure and HLA in healthy donors. Researchers ran the PCR with 60 Vbeta and 13 Jbeta primers. Measured with immunoSEQ multiplex PCR; TCRdb has only the in-frame clones, and not every one. This sample carries around 70,000 clones, 75% of them seen once, and the ten largest clones take roughly 12%. Sample: PBMCs. The sequence came from a man in his 70s in good health and CMV-seronegative.

The CDR3 coding sequence is TGTGCCAGCAGCCGGTCCACAGACATCGTGCAGTTCTTC. It specifies CASSRSTDIVQFF. This chain connects TRBV7-2 to TRBJ2-1; D not resolved. This CDR3 is built from 13 residues. Deletions cut 5 bases from V and 12 bases from J, with 17 bases between. Germline-derived CDR1 and CDR2 are SGHTA and FQGNSA.